These T cell receptor beta chains were read from a single sample in a study of CXCR3-negative and CXCR3-positive naive CD8 T cells. Each CDR3 protein gets one entry in TCRdb, which reprocessed the 5' RACE reads and gives no DNA. The sample data list approximately 98,000 distinct CDR3 sequences. Sequenced input: naive CXCR3+ CD8+ T cells from blood. Receptors were obtained from a human donor in good health. Some clones in this sample may be carry-over from other donors' samples. Each CDR3 is given with its conserved first and last residue. The order of the fields is J gene, V gene, CDR3 protein.

j_call: TRBJ2-3; v_call: TRBV13; cdr3_aa: CASSYTDTQYF
j_call: TRBJ2-3; v_call: TRBV9; cdr3_aa: CASSPRGRGGNTDTQYF
j_call: TRBJ1-1; v_call: TRBV6-4; cdr3_aa: CASSDRENTEAFF
j_call: TRBJ1-1; v_call: TRBV12-3/TRBV12-4; cdr3_aa: CASSLMGLNTEAFF
j_call: TRBJ1-1; v_call: TRBV19; cdr3_aa: CASNDWTGMNTEAFF
j_call: TRBJ1-2; v_call: TRBV7-2; cdr3_aa: CASSLEGERGYTF
j_call: TRBJ2-7; v_call: TRBV7-9; cdr3_aa: CASSRGGTSYEQYF
j_call: TRBJ2-7; v_call: TRBV4-1; cdr3_aa: CASSQDLVQQYF
j_call: TRBJ2-7; v_call: TRBV7-3; cdr3_aa: CASSYGGISEQYF
j_call: TRBJ2-7; v_call: TRBV20-1; cdr3_aa: CSASRGSVVEQYF
j_call: TRBJ2-1; v_call: TRBV20-1; cdr3_aa: CSARDLERGGNGPYNEQFF
j_call: TRBJ2-5; v_call: TRBV5-1; cdr3_aa: CASQDTGLAGRETQYF
j_call: TRBJ2-5; v_call: TRBV14; cdr3_aa: CASSRDREIQETQYF
j_call: TRBJ2-1; v_call: TRBV4-3; cdr3_aa: CASSQDLLGTEQFF
j_call: TRBJ2-3; v_call: TRBV27; cdr3_aa: CASATGTGATDTQYF
j_call: TRBJ2-7; v_call: TRBV7-8; cdr3_aa: CASSLARGRYEQYF
j_call: TRBJ2-2; v_call: TRBV12-3/TRBV12-4; cdr3_aa: CASSPSGGRTGELFF
j_call: TRBJ2-1; v_call: TRBV7-9; cdr3_aa: CARQLRSRGEQFF
j_call: TRBJ2-6; v_call: TRBV29-1; cdr3_aa: CSVEEIKGGSGANVLTF
j_call: TRBJ1-2; v_call: TRBV21-1; cdr3_aa: CASSKTDAGWLGYGYTF
j_call: TRBJ2-7; v_call: TRBV20-1; cdr3_aa: CSARDVSSSGGPSYEQYF
j_call: TRBJ2-2; v_call: TRBV6-5; cdr3_aa: CASSYRVYGELFF
j_call: TRBJ1-2; v_call: TRBV29-1; cdr3_aa: CSALRDSGDSPNYGYTF
j_call: TRBJ2-1; v_call: TRBV7-9; cdr3_aa: CASSRTGSGGGEQFF
j_call: TRBJ2-7; v_call: TRBV12-3/TRBV12-4; cdr3_aa: CASSFGQGDEQYF
j_call: TRBJ2-7; v_call: TRBV20-1; cdr3_aa: CSARPGSSYEQYF
j_call: TRBJ2-7; v_call: TRBV7-8; cdr3_aa: CASSYGQNYEQYF
j_call: TRBJ2-7; v_call: TRBV4-3; cdr3_aa: CASSQEKASTYEQYF
j_call: TRBJ2-7; v_call: TRBV29-1; cdr3_aa: CGVEDLRGAGEQYF
j_call: TRBJ1-5; v_call: TRBV27; cdr3_aa: CASSLQGQPQHF
j_call: TRBJ2-3; v_call: TRBV9; cdr3_aa: CASSAPRGGAGTDTQYF
j_call: TRBJ2-1; v_call: TRBV29-1; cdr3_aa: CSVEDRGSTDNEQFF
j_call: TRBJ2-7; v_call: TRBV27; cdr3_aa: CASRPLPDYEQYF
j_call: TRBJ2-1; v_call: TRBV7-8; cdr3_aa: CASSRKLLAPKAWSNEQFF